This T cell receptor (beta chain) was observed in a study of PD-1 blockade in classical Hodgkin lymphoma (dated by TCRdb to 2020 to 2022). In the study overall: Nivolumab dosing was 3 mg/kg intravenously every 2 weeks, continuing until either disease progression or unacceptable toxicity. A peripheral blood immune signature of response to PD-1 blockade in classical Hodgkin lymphoma was defined using TCR beta sequencing and CyTOF.

Broad study findings and their caveats: Diversity was lower in patients who began nivolumab less than 1 year after ASCT, so these patients were left out of later analyses to avoid confounding by immune reconstitution. By C4D1, a significant rise was seen in CD4+ TCR diversity but not in CD8+ TCR diversity (p=0.0027 vs p=0.16), and the rise was most apparent among complete responders (p=0.02). Among trial patients, those achieving complete response had baseline diversity similar to that of newly diagnosed patients, while diversity was significantly lower in partial responders and progressors. The study covered only a single clinical trial cohort, and the causes of the repertoire differences, possibly disease activity or prior therapy, were still not defined. Baseline TCR diversity was reported to be lower in newly diagnosed patients than in healthy donors, and even lower in relapsed/refractory patients.

The Qiagen DNeasy kit was used to extract genomic DNA both from unsorted PBMCs and from the negatively selected CD4+ and CD8+ fractions. Amplification of TCR beta CDR3 regions was done by immunoSEQ multiplex PCR with primers that anneal to V and J segments. A synthetic immune receptor repertoire was used to minimize amplification bias, and any remaining bias was removed computationally after sequencing. The authors' analysis ran thus. Repertoire diversity was quantified as the Shannon entropy index using custom Python scripts. The unsorted, CD4+ and CD8+ repertoires were each analyzed separately, with the exception of combined analyses, where CD4+ and CD8+ sequences were merged in silico. Clonal expansion was defined as a frequency increase of at least 2-fold after treatment compared with C1D1, and clones undetected at baseline were assigned a pseudocount of 0.5. Singleton clones were defined as clones with 0 or 1 copy at C1D1, and non-singleton clones were defined as clones with 2 or more copies. Clones expanded in unsorted samples were labelled as CD4+, CD8+ or unknown by matching protein sequences in sorted samples from the same patient. Wilcoxon tests were applied to paired samples to test diversity changes from C1D1 to C4D1. Here the immuneACCESS table is served through TCRdb, limited to in-frame sequences with V and J called. Missing clones are a known gap in these copies; in checked studies unresolved V genes cover under half, and the rest lacks a known reason. That table supplies the V and J calls and clone size; D and trimming were determined from the DNA. Recorded for this sample are more than 50,000 clones; under 95% of them occurred a single time. The top ten clones comprise over 9.5% of the sample.

The time point label on this specimen signifies: cycle 1 day 1 (C1D1), immediately before nivolumab initiation. Every trial patient had relapsed after autologous stem cell transplantation, and cohorts A, B and C differed in prior brentuximab vedotin exposure. The trial cohort was composed of 56 patients with relapsed/refractory classical Hodgkin lymphoma, for whom complete response, partial response or progressive disease was recorded as best overall response. Trial patients were treated with single-agent nivolumab in the multi-cohort phase II CheckMate 205 trial. An independent review committee assessed best overall response by applying the 2007 International Working Group response criteria. PBMCs from the trial were collected at three points: immediately before nivolumab initiation (C1D1), and during therapy at cycle 2 day 1 and cycle 4 day 1. Peripheral blood was collected in 8 mL Vacutainer Cell Preparation Tubes, from which PBMCs were isolated by centrifugation and then cryopreserved.

Spanning cysteine to phenylalanine, the CDR3 consists of 15 amino acids. The read is trimmed to its CDR3 DNA, 45 bases read in frame from base 1. CDR1 SGHRS and CDR2 YFSETQ were looked up in the germline V gene. Compared with germline, V lacks 4 bases and J lacks 4 bases; bases without a gene match: 4. Points on this clone: The clone's antigen remains unknown. No much larger clonotype is one base removed from it; base qualities were not supplied.

The sequence came from a human donor with classical Hodgkin lymphoma. The source material was peripheral blood mononuclear cells (PBMCs), sampled at baseline. The rearranged segments are TRBV5-1 and TRBJ1-6; 8 of the junction bases match TRBD1. The bases are TGCGCCAGCAGCGGCGGACAGGGTTATAATTCACCCCTCCACTTT. It codes for CASSGGQGYNSPLHF.